The rows below give T cell receptor beta chains drawn from one sample of a study of graft-versus-host responses after intestinal transplantation. Profiled with immunoSEQ multiplex PCR; TCRdb holds only in-frame clones, not every one. The sample lists some 4,400 clones, 25% to 30% occurring once. The sequences come from alloreactive CD4+ T cells from a mixed lymphocyte reaction culture, collected before intestinal transplant. The receptor source for this set is a human patient who received an intestinal transplant. The CDR3 runs from the conserved cysteine through the conserved F or W. The order of the fields is CDR3 DNA, CDR3 protein, V gene, D gene, J gene, clone size. The D gene is left open where the match is weak. Clone size is shown for a subset of rows, as once, few, many or a class of expanded clone.

CDR3nt: TGTGCCAGCAGCTTGTCTCTAAACTATGGCTACACCTTC
CDR3aa: CASSLSLNYGYTF
v_gene: TRBV5-1
d_gene: .
j_gene: TRBJ1-2
abundance: .

CDR3nt: TGTGCCAGCAGCCGTGCGGGGGACAGGGCCTACGAGCAGTACTTC
CDR3aa: CASSRAGDRAYEQYF
v_gene: TRBV6-5
d_gene: TRBD1
j_gene: TRBJ2-7
abundance: few

CDR3nt: TGTGCCAGCAGTGAAATGACAGGTTTCACCTACGAGCAGTACTTC
CDR3aa: CASSEMTGFTYEQYF
v_gene: TRBV2
d_gene: .
j_gene: TRBJ2-7
abundance: .

CDR3nt: TGTGCCAGCAGCTTAGTCGCGCTAACTGAGCAGTTCTTC
CDR3aa: CASSLVALTEQFF
v_gene: TRBV7-9
d_gene: .
j_gene: TRBJ2-1
abundance: .

CDR3nt: TGCGCCAGCAGCTTGGTGAATTATAATTCACCCCTCCACTTT
CDR3aa: CASSLVNYNSPLHF
v_gene: TRBV5-1
d_gene: .
j_gene: TRBJ1-6
abundance: medium-sized

CDR3nt: TGTGCCAGCACCAGTTATAAGAGCTCCTACGAGCAGTACTTC
CDR3aa: CASTSYKSSYEQYF
v_gene: TRBV6-5
d_gene: .
j_gene: TRBJ2-7
abundance: .

CDR3nt: TGTGCCACTCGCGGGGGGAGCTCCTACAATGAGCAGTTCTTC
CDR3aa: CATRGGSSYNEQFF
v_gene: TRBV19
d_gene: TRBD2
j_gene: TRBJ2-1
abundance: .

CDR3nt: TGTGCCAGCAGCCAAGAAGGATGGCTAGCGGGGGTAACAGATACGCAGTATTTT
CDR3aa: CASSQEGWLAGVTDTQYF
v_gene: TRBV14
d_gene: TRBD2
j_gene: TRBJ2-3
abundance: .

CDR3nt: TGTGCCAGCAGCGTCATAGCGGTCGGGACCCAGTACTTC
CDR3aa: CASSVIAVGTQYF
v_gene: TRBV7-9
d_gene: .
j_gene: TRBJ2-5
abundance: .

CDR3nt: TGTGCCATCAGTTCGTCTAGCGGGAGATACAATGAGCAGTTCTTC
CDR3aa: CAISSSSGRYNEQFF
v_gene: TRBV10-3
d_gene: TRBD2
j_gene: TRBJ2-1
abundance: .

CDR3nt: TGTGCCAGCAGCTTGGAACACGGGTACAGGCTTCGTTATGGCTACACCTTC
CDR3aa: CASSLEHGYRLRYGYTF
v_gene: TRBV5-4
d_gene: .
j_gene: TRBJ1-2
abundance: few

CDR3nt: TGTGCCAGCAGTCAGACAGGGTCTAACTATGGCTACACCTTC
CDR3aa: CASSQTGSNYGYTF
v_gene: TRBV2
d_gene: TRBD1
j_gene: TRBJ1-2
abundance: few

CDR3nt: TGTGCCAGCAGAGAGAAGGGCGCCGGCGGGGAGCTGTTTTTT
CDR3aa: CASREKGAGGELFF
v_gene: TRBV4-2
d_gene: .
j_gene: TRBJ2-2
abundance: few

CDR3nt: TGTGCCAGCAGCTTTACAGGGGGTAGGTCCTACGAGCAGTACTTC
CDR3aa: CASSFTGGRSYEQYF
v_gene: TRBV7-2
d_gene: TRBD1
j_gene: TRBJ2-7
abundance: .

CDR3nt: TGTGCCAGCAGTGCACCGGGACAGGAGATTGGCTACACCTTC
CDR3aa: CASSAPGQEIGYTF
v_gene: TRBV6-5
d_gene: TRBD1
j_gene: TRBJ1-2
abundance: large

CDR3nt: TGTGCCAGCAGCTTAGTGTGGGGGCCCTACGAGCAGTACTTC
CDR3aa: CASSLVWGPYEQYF
v_gene: TRBV7-9
d_gene: .
j_gene: TRBJ2-7
abundance: few

CDR3nt: TGTGCCAGCCGGCCTAGCGGGCGTCAAGAGACCCAGTACTTC
CDR3aa: CASRPSGRQETQYF
v_gene: TRBV6-5
d_gene: TRBD2
j_gene: TRBJ2-5
abundance: .

CDR3nt: TGTGCCAGCAGGATTCACAGGGGCGAGCAGTACTTC
CDR3aa: CASRIHRGEQYF
v_gene: TRBV10-3
d_gene: TRBD1
j_gene: TRBJ2-7
abundance: .

CDR3nt: TGTGCCAGCAGCCTGGGACTTCAGGGGGGCGATGAGCAGTTCTTC
CDR3aa: CASSLGLQGGDEQFF
v_gene: TRBV9
d_gene: .
j_gene: TRBJ2-1
abundance: .

CDR3nt: TGCGCCAGCAGTGAGTCGAGAGCGGGAGGGACCGGGGAGCTGTTTTTT
CDR3aa: CASSESRAGGTGELFF
v_gene: TRBV10-1
d_gene: TRBD2
j_gene: TRBJ2-2
abundance: few

CDR3nt: TGTGCCAGCAGTTACGGGGGCTCCTATAATTCACCCCTCCACTTT
CDR3aa: CASSYGGSYNSPLHF
v_gene: TRBV6-9
d_gene: .
j_gene: TRBJ1-6
abundance: .

CDR3nt: TGTGCCAGCAGCTTTCTAGGGCTAGACAATGAGCAGTTCTTC
CDR3aa: CASSFLGLDNEQFF
v_gene: TRBV7-9
d_gene: .
j_gene: TRBJ2-1
abundance: few

CDR3nt: TGTGCCAGCAGTTCAAGGGGTGCCCATAATTCACCCCTCCACTTT
CDR3aa: CASSSRGAHNSPLHF
v_gene: TRBV6-5
d_gene: .
j_gene: TRBJ1-6
abundance: large

CDR3nt: TGTGCCAGCAGCCCTTCCACAGATACGCAGTATTTT
CDR3aa: CASSPSTDTQYF
v_gene: TRBV7-9
d_gene: .
j_gene: TRBJ2-3
abundance: .

CDR3nt: TGTGCCAGCGCCCTACTAGCGGGAGTCGCCGAGCAGTACTTC
CDR3aa: CASALLAGVAEQYF
v_gene: TRBV28
d_gene: TRBD2
j_gene: TRBJ2-7
abundance: .

CDR3nt: TGTGCCAGCAGTGACCTGGGACAGGGGCGCCGAGCTTTCTTT
CDR3aa: CASSDLGQGRRAFF
v_gene: TRBV6-5
d_gene: TRBD1
j_gene: TRBJ1-1
abundance: .

CDR3nt: TGTGCCAGCAGCTTGTTACAGGTGGAGACCCAGTACTTC
CDR3aa: CASSLLQVETQYF
v_gene: TRBV5-4
d_gene: .
j_gene: TRBJ2-5
abundance: .

CDR3nt: TGCGCCAGCAGCTTGGCTGGGACTAGCGGGGGGGGCGCTAGCACAGATACGCAGTATTTT
CDR3aa: CASSLAGTSGGGASTDTQYF
v_gene: TRBV5-1
d_gene: TRBD2
j_gene: TRBJ2-3
abundance: .

CDR3nt: TGCGCCAGCAGTGAAAGGGTGGGAAGTCAGCCCCAGCATTTT
CDR3aa: CASSERVGSQPQHF
v_gene: TRBV10-2
d_gene: .
j_gene: TRBJ1-5
abundance: large

CDR3nt: TGTGCCAGCAGTTACGACAGGGTGGGCACCGGGGAGCTGTTTTTT
CDR3aa: CASSYDRVGTGELFF
v_gene: TRBV6-5
d_gene: TRBD1
j_gene: TRBJ2-2
abundance: many

CDR3nt: TGTGCCAGCCAGGGAGGGGGGAGATACAATGAGCAGTTCTTC
CDR3aa: CASQGGGRYNEQFF
v_gene: TRBV5-4
d_gene: .
j_gene: TRBJ2-1
abundance: large

CDR3nt: TGTGCCAGCAGCGAGAGGTTCTACGAGCAGTACTTC
CDR3aa: CASSERFYEQYF
v_gene: TRBV28
d_gene: .
j_gene: TRBJ2-7
abundance: .

CDR3nt: TGTGCCAGCAGCTTCCTAGCGGGGCCGTACAATGAGCAGTTCTTC
CDR3aa: CASSFLAGPYNEQFF
v_gene: TRBV11-1
d_gene: TRBD2
j_gene: TRBJ2-1
abundance: .

CDR3nt: TGCAGCGTTGCCAGGGAAGAGACCCAGTACTTC
CDR3aa: CSVAREETQYF
v_gene: TRBV29-1
d_gene: .
j_gene: TRBJ2-5
abundance: few

CDR3nt: TGTGCCAGCAGTTTTGCTAGCCCAGATAGGAGGTCCTACGAGCAGTACTTC
CDR3aa: CASSFASPDRRSYEQYF
v_gene: TRBV28
d_gene: .
j_gene: TRBJ2-7
abundance: large

CDR3nt: TGTGCCAGCAGCCGACAGTACAATCAGCCCCAGCATTTT
CDR3aa: CASSRQYNQPQHF
v_gene: TRBV4-2
d_gene: .
j_gene: TRBJ1-5
abundance: few

CDR3nt: TGCGCCAGCAGCCAAGACAGGACCTATAATTCACCCCTCCACTTT
CDR3aa: CASSQDRTYNSPLHF
v_gene: TRBV4-1
d_gene: .
j_gene: TRBJ1-6
abundance: few

CDR3nt: TGTGCCAGCAGCTCGGGATCCTACAATGAGCAGTTCTTC
CDR3aa: CASSSGSYNEQFF
v_gene: TRBV11-2
d_gene: .
j_gene: TRBJ2-1
abundance: .

CDR3nt: TGTGCCAGCAGTGAAGAGGACAGGGTTTGGGAGACCCAGTACTTC
CDR3aa: CASSEEDRVWETQYF
v_gene: TRBV6-1
d_gene: TRBD1
j_gene: TRBJ2-5
abundance: large

CDR3nt: TGTGCCAGCAGTTTAGTCGGGGCAACTAATGAAAAACTGTTTTTT
CDR3aa: CASSLVGATNEKLFF
v_gene: TRBV28
d_gene: .
j_gene: TRBJ1-4
abundance: .

CDR3nt: TGTGCCAGCAGTGACTGGACAGGGGGCAATTCACCCCTCCACTTT
CDR3aa: CASSDWTGGNSPLHF
v_gene: TRBV6-1
d_gene: TRBD1
j_gene: TRBJ1-6
abundance: .

CDR3nt: TGTGCCAGCAGCGTAGGAAGGACAGTTTACAATGAGCAGTTCTTC
CDR3aa: CASSVGRTVYNEQFF
v_gene: TRBV9
d_gene: .
j_gene: TRBJ2-1
abundance: .